The next 32 T cell receptor beta chains were all read from a single sample in a study of blood T cell repertoires in COVID-19. The protocol was immunoSEQ multiplex PCR, while the TCRdb copy is restricted to in-frame clones and leaves out a portion. This table holds 35,000 to 55,000 clones, around 91% found once. Input material: peripheral blood. These receptors all come from a man aged 45 to 65 with active COVID-19.

The V call is TRBV6-6, the J call TRBJ2-7; tentative D call: TRBD1 (6 bases). The V end lost 7 bases, the J end lost 7 bases, and 20 bases lay between the germline ends. This CDR3 contains 14 residues. CDR1 MNHNY and CDR2 SVGAGI come from the germline V gene (reference sequence). The CDR3 loop reads CASTNPGRGGEQYF. The CDR3 DNA reads TGTGCCAGCACCAACCCCGGCAGGGGTGGGGAGCAGTACTTC.

The chain uses TRBV28 and TRBJ1-1; no clear D. V lost 6 bases, J lost 1 base, and 3 bases lay in between. Germline-derived CDR1 and CDR2 are MDHEN and SYDVKM. CDR3 length: 11 residues. The CDR3 DNA reads as TGTGCCAGCAGCAAGAACACTGAAGCTTTCTTT. Its protein product is CASSKNTEAFF. The full variable domain, with the rest looked up from reference TRBV28 and TRBJ1-1, is DVKVTQSSRYLVKRTGEKVFLECVQDMDHENMFWYRQDPGLGLRLIYFSYDVKMKEKGDIPEGYSVSREKKERFSLILESASTNQTSMYLCASSKNTEAFFGQGTRLTVV.

The gene calls are TRBV6-6 and TRBJ1-1; the D gene is possibly TRBD1 (5 bases). Trimming stripped 4 bases from V and 3 bases from J, with 18 bases between. Germline V gene sequence: CDR1 MNHNY, CDR2 SVGAGI (reference sequence). The CDR3 is 16 residues long. The CDR3 DNA reads TGTGCCAGCAGTTTCCCCTCGGGGGGGGACGACACTGAAGCTTTCTTT. Translating it yields CASSFPSGGDDTEAFF.

The chain couples TRBV27 to TRBJ1-1; D remains unclear. The CDR3 runs 15 residues. Germline V lookup: CDR1 MNHEY, CDR2 SMNVEV (reference sequence). V lost 2 bases, J lost 1 base, and 11 bases lay in between. DNA of the CDR3: TGTGCCAGCAGTTTAGGGTTTTCGGGGAACACTGAAGCTTTCTTT. Translated, it gives CASSLGFSGNTEAFF.

DNA of the CDR3: TGTGCCAGCAGTCCCCACAGGGGTTCAAACACTGAAGCTTTCTTT. Translated: CASSPHRGSNTEAFF. V is TRBV28 and J is TRBJ1-1, with 7 bases aligning to TRBD1. Looked up from germline, CDR1 is MDHEN and CDR2 is SYDVKM. This CDR3 is built from 15 residues. V shed 5 bases and J 2 bases; nucleotides not matched to a gene: 8.

The chain uses TRBV7-8 and TRBJ1-4, with a tentative D call TRBD1 (5 bases). Trimming took off 8 bases at V and 3 bases at J, with 19 bases between the two ends. Per germline, CDR1 SGHVS and CDR2 FQNEAQ. The CDR3 runs to 16 residues. The CDR3 loop reads CASRRGGFGANEKLFF. The CDR3 nucleotides read TGTGCCAGCCGGAGGGGAGGGTTCGGAGCTAATGAAAAACTGTTTTTT. The variable domain in full, with the rest retrieved from reference TRBV7-8 and TRBJ1-4, is GAGVSQSPRYKVAKRGQDVALRCDPISGHVSLFWYQQALGQGPEFLTYFQNEAQLDKSGLPSDRFFAERPEGSVSTLKIQRTQQEDSAVYLCASRRGGFGANEKLFFGSGTQLSVL.

The chain has TRBV28 and TRBJ1-1, with D unclear. Trimming shortened V by 2 bases and J by 1 base, and 8 bases separated the two germline ends. The CDR3 runs to 14 residues. Germline V gives CDR1 MDHEN, CDR2 SYDVKM. The CDR3 here is CASSLTLENTEAFF. Written as DNA, the CDR3 is TGTGCCAGCAGTTTAACCCTAGAGAACACTGAAGCTTTCTTT.

The gene calls are TRBV15 and TRBJ2-3, with D uncertain. The CDR3 loop spans 17 amino acids. Germline V gene lookup returns CDR1 LNHNV and CDR2 YYDKDF (reference sequence). The V end lost 3 bases, the J end lost 2 bases, and 18 bases lay between the germline ends. CDR3 residues: CATSRYILTSPTDTQYF. CDR3 sequence (DNA): TGTGCCACCAGCAGGTATATACTAACCTCCCCCACAGATACGCAGTATTTT.

This chain joins TRBV25-1 and TRBJ1-2; 8 bases are a match to TRBD1. Looked up from germline, CDR1 is MGHDK and CDR2 is SYGVNS. The CDR3 is 12 amino acids. After removal of 6 bases from V and 7 bases from J, the junction contained 4 bases not matched to a gene. The CDR3 coding sequence is TGTGCCAGCAGGGACAGGGTTCGTGGCTACACCTTC. This gives the protein CASRDRVRGYTF.

The chain recombines TRBV4-2 with TRBJ2-5, with 7 positions matching TRBD2. The CDR3 consists of 17 residues. J lost 2 bases, V lost 3 bases, and 12 bases had no gene match. Germline assignment: CDR1 LGHNA and CDR2 YNFKEQ. The CDR3 DNA follows: TGTGCCAGCAGCCAGGCTCCGGGGGGACCCCTACAAGAGACCCAGTACTTC. It yields the protein CASSQAPGGPLQETQYF.

This chain connects TRBV6-5 to TRBJ2-7; tentative D call: TRBD1 (5 bases). The germline V gene encodes CDR1 MNHEY and CDR2 SVGAGI. The V end lost 0 bases, the J end lost 6 bases, and 15 bases lay between the germline ends. CDR3 length: 15 residues. This CDR3 reads CASSYSQVQGSEQYF. In nucleotides, the CDR3 is TGTGCCAGCAGTTACTCGCAAGTCCAGGGAAGCGAGCAGTACTTC.

This chain connects TRBV12-5 to TRBJ1-2; the D gene is possibly TRBD1 (6 bases). Between the trimmed V and J ends, which lost 4 bases and 2 bases, there was a span of 17 bases. In germline, CDR1 is LGHNT, CDR2 FRNRAP. This CDR3 has 16 residues. CDR3 in amino acids: CASGSEGEGANYGYTF. The CDR3 DNA sequence: TGTGCTAGTGGTTCCGAGGGGGAAGGGGCCAACTATGGCTACACCTTC.

This chain connects TRBV7-2 to TRBJ1-6, with a possible D match to TRBD1 (5 bases). V lost 4 bases, J lost 4 bases, and 14 bases lay in between. The CDR3 covers 16 residues. Per germline, CDR1 SGHTA and CDR2 FQGNSA. CDR3 protein: CASSSKGTAYNSPLHF. As DNA, the CDR3 is TGTGCCAGCAGCTCAAAAGGGACTGCTTATAATTCACCCCTCCACTTT.

The chain joins TRBV18 to TRBJ1-1, with D uncertain. V was clipped by 0 bases and J by 1 base, with 6 bases between them. This CDR3 is 14 amino acids long. Germline lookup yields CDR1 KGHSH and CDR2 LQKENI. This CDR3 is CASSPPAGNTEAFF. The CDR3 DNA sequence: TGTGCCAGCTCACCACCGGCAGGGAACACTGAAGCTTTCTTT.

The V and J genes are TRBV5-1 and TRBJ1-2; D is perhaps TRBD1 (6 bases). V gave up 5 bases and J gave up 2 bases, with 13 bases separating them. The CDR3 totals 14 residues. CDR1 is SGHRS, CDR2 YFSETQ, per germline. CDR3 sequence: CASSRTGNNYGYTF. The CDR3 region has the DNA TGCGCCAGCAGTCGTACAGGGAACAACTATGGCTACACCTTC.

In its sample, this clone was seen once. The chain combines TRBV7-9 with TRBJ1-1, with no clear D. Germline V CDR1 and CDR2: SEHNR, FQNEAQ (reference sequence). CDR3 length equals 11 residues. V gave up 5 bases and J gave up 11 bases, with 12 bases separating them. The DNA of the CDR3 is TGTGCCAGCAGCCAAGCCTCGGAGGCTTTCTTT. Translation gives CASSQASEAFF.

The CDR3 sequence: CASSMSTEAFF. DNA of the CDR3: TGTGCCAGCAGTATGAGCACTGAAGCTTTCTTT. The chain employs TRBV6-6 and TRBJ1-1, with D uncertain. Germline CDR1 and CDR2: MNHNY and SVGAGI (reference sequence). Trimming shortened V by 5 bases and J by 4 bases, and 5 bases separated the two germline ends. The length of the CDR3 is 11 residues.

This chain uses TRBV4-1 with TRBJ1-4, with a possible D match to TRBD1 (5 bases). Germline lookup yields CDR1 MGHRA and CDR2 YSYEKL. V gave up 4 bases and J gave up 2 bases, with 17 bases separating them. This CDR3 region has 17 residues. The CDR3 is CASSLRAGMGTNEKLFF. Written as DNA, the CDR3 is TGCGCCAGCAGCCTAAGAGCAGGGATGGGCACTAATGAAAAACTGTTTTTT.

The CDR3 nucleotides are TGTGCCAGCAACCCTCGGGGGAACACTGAAGCTTTCTTT. It codes for CASNPRGNTEAFF. This chain uses TRBV6-5 with TRBJ1-1; D uncertain. This CDR3 region has 13 residues. V was pared by 7 bases and J by 1 base, with 10 bases between. Germline assignment: CDR1 MNHEY and CDR2 SVGAGI.

This sequence joins TRBV4-2 and TRBJ2-1, with 11 bases fitting TRBD2. The germline gives CDR1 LGHNA, CDR2 YNFKEQ. The CDR3 runs 16 residues. V was pared by 0 bases and J by 4 bases, with 2 bases of the junction left unmatched. CDR3 in amino acids: CASSQEPSGGYNEQFF. As DNA, the CDR3 is TGTGCCAGCAGCCAAGAACCTAGCGGGGGGTACAATGAGCAGTTCTTC.

CDR3 residues: CSAGNTEAFF. The DNA for the CDR3 is TGCAGTGCCGGGAACACTGAAGCTTTCTTT. The gene calls are TRBV20-1 and TRBJ1-1; no firm D call. Trimming cost V 6 bases and J 1 base, with 3 bases left between them. Germline V lookup: CDR1 DFQATT, CDR2 SNEGSKA (reference sequence). CDR3 length: 10 residues.

The rearrangement joins TRBV5-1 to TRBJ1-4; no firm D call. V lost 6 bases and J 0 bases, leaving 9 bases between the germline ends. Germline V lookup: CDR1 SGHRS, CDR2 YFSETQ. This CDR3 comprises 14 residues. This chain's CDR3 is CASMTGTTNEKLFF. The CDR3 nucleotides are TGCGCCAGCATGACGGGTACAACTAATGAAAAACTGTTTTTT.

This clone was picked up a small number of times. The CDR3: CASSLRTWDTGELFF. CDR3 DNA: TGCGCCAGCAGCCTTAGGACTTGGGACACCGGGGAGCTGTTTTTT. This chain connects TRBV5-1 to TRBJ2-2; D is perhaps TRBD2 (5 bases). The V end was cut by 4 bases, the J end by 3 bases, with 13 bases between. This CDR3 region has 15 residues. Germline assignment: CDR1 SGHRS and CDR2 YFSETQ.

The rearrangement uses TRBV28 and TRBJ1-4, with D unresolved. V was trimmed by 6 bases and J by 0 bases, leaving 8 bases between them. The CDR3 is 14 amino acids. Germline-derived CDR1 and CDR2 are MDHEN and SYDVKM. CDR3 DNA: TGTGCCAGCAGCACTTATGCAACTAATGAAAAACTGTTTTTT. It translates to CASSTYATNEKLFF.

The chain couples TRBV7-9 to TRBJ2-7; 8 bases are shared with TRBD1. This CDR3 is built from 13 residues. CDR1 SEHNR and CDR2 FQNEAQ come from the germline V gene (reference sequence). After removal of 4 bases from V and 7 bases from J, the junction contained 6 bases not matched to a gene. Here the CDR3 DNA reads TGTGCCAGCAGCTGGGACAGGACGGGTGAGCAGTACTTC. This codes for CASSWDRTGEQYF.

This chain joins TRBV5-6 and TRBJ2-7; D is unresolved. The CDR3 runs to 13 residues. Germline-derived CDR1 and CDR2 are SGHDT and YYEEEE. Trimming removed 5 bases from V and 1 base from J, with 10 bases in between. This chain's CDR3 is CASRHFSSYEQYF. In DNA form, the CDR3 reads TGTGCCAGCAGACATTTTTCTTCCTACGAGCAGTACTTC.

This chain connects TRBV3-1 (or the pseudogene TRBV3-2) to TRBJ1-1; TRBD1 is a possible D gene (5 bases). The CDR3 has 14 residues. The V and J ends lost 1 base and 10 bases respectively, with 16 bases between them. The germline V gene has CDR1 LGHDT and CDR2 YNNKEL (reference sequence). DNA of the CDR3: TGTGCCAGCAGCCAAGGGGACTCACGGGTAAGAGCTTTCTTT. This gives the protein CASSQGDSRVRAFF.

The chain recombines TRBV5-6 with TRBJ2-1; the match to TRBD1 covers 8 bases. The J segment lost 0 bases and the V segment lost 4 bases, leaving 6 bases of the junction unmatched. Germline CDR1 is SGHDT and CDR2 is YYEEEE. The CDR3 totals 16 residues. CDR3 DNA sequence: TGTGCCAGCAGCGGGGAGACAGGGGCCTCCTACAATGAGCAGTTCTTC. Amino acid sequence: CASSGETGASYNEQFF.

V gene TRBV6-5 combines with J gene TRBJ2-7; a possible D gene is TRBD1 (6 bases). CDR3 size: 15 residues. Germline V gene data show CDR1 as MNHEY and CDR2 as SVGAGI. V was pared by 7 bases and J by 1 base, with 17 bases between. This chain's CDR3 is CASTPTQGRSYEQYF. CDR3 DNA: TGTGCCAGCACCCCGACACAGGGTCGATCCTACGAGCAGTACTTC.

This clone was seen a few times. The V gene is TRBV6-5, the J gene TRBJ2-7, with D possibly TRBD1 on 6 matching bases. The CDR3 is 14 amino acids. The V end was cut by 6 bases, the J end by 2 bases, with 14 bases between. The germline V gene has CDR1 MNHEY and CDR2 SVGAGI. CDR3 in DNA: TGTGCCAGCAGAAGAGGGGACAATGCCTACGAGCAGTACTTC. Its translation is CASRRGDNAYEQYF.

The chain carries TRBV5-1 and TRBJ2-2, with 11 positions matching TRBD2. The CDR3 sequence is 18 residues long. The trim removed 7 bases at V and 0 bases at J, leaving 11 bases unmatched. Germline CDR1 SGHRS, CDR2 YFSETQ. DNA for the CDR3: TGCGCCAGCCGAAGGACTAGCGGGTCCGCCTCGAACACCGGGGAGCTGTTTTTT. This codes for CASRRTSGSASNTGELFF.

The chain links TRBV7-3 to TRBJ2-2; maybe TRBD2 (5 bases). Germline V gives CDR1 SGHTA, CDR2 FQGTGA. The ends were cut back, 4 bases at V and 6 bases at J, with 12 bases in the middle. This CDR3 contains 14 residues. CDR3 in amino acids: CASSSSRGSGELFF. As DNA, the CDR3 is TGTGCCAGCAGCTCCTCCCGAGGGTCCGGGGAGCTGTTTTTT.